Sequencing of this T cell receptor (beta chain) was carried out in a study of regulatory T cells in long-lasting Graves disease. Study outcomes and limitations: Thyroid tissue was not sampled; only peripheral blood was.

The CDR3 loop spans 13 amino acids. V gave up 0 bases and J gave up 4 bases, with 6 bases separating them. The germline CDR1 and CDR2 sequences are MNHEY and SVGAGI. CDR3 regions were amplified by Arm-PCR using iRepertoire HTBI primers to build TCR beta libraries. In TCRdb, the multiplex PCR reads were re-called with MiXCR into one record per CDR3 protein. The table shows a few hundred thousand distinct CDR3 sequences, with around 22% occurring only once. Stated time point: persistent/refractory GD, antithyroid drugs over 5 years with positive TRAb. PBMC-derived RNA was used for the TCR library. As to this clonotype: Its antigen is not identified.

This TCR derives from a female donor with Graves disease. Sequenced here: peripheral blood mononuclear cells (PBMCs), sampled when the disease was refractory, from a patient treated with antithyroid drugs. V and J are TRBV6-5 and TRBJ1-2; no clear D. CDR3 sequence (DNA): TGTGCCAGCAGTTACTCCCGCGCCTATGGCTACACCTTC. Protein product: CASSYSRAYGYTF.